These 12 T cell receptor beta chains originate from one sample sequenced in a study of shared clonotypes between healthy human individuals. Only CD45RO-negative cells positively selected for CCR7 counted as naive CD8 cells, so terminally differentiated effector memory CD45RA+ cells were excluded. The assay was immunoSEQ multiplex PCR, and TCRdb's table has in-frame clones only and misses some. The table lists 2 million to 2.5 million clones, about 92% of them singletons. Sequences were obtained from naive CD8+ T cells from PBMCs. Source of these receptors: a man aged 18-30 years in good health. Some clones in this sample may be carry-over from other donors' samples.

This clone was seen only once. The chain is built from TRBV7-9 and TRBJ1-1; unclear D gene. There are 14 residues in the CDR3. Trimming stripped 10 bases from V and 1 base from J, with 16 bases between. Germline V gene lookup returns CDR1 SEHNR and CDR2 FQNEAQ (reference sequence). Here the CDR3 DNA reads TGTGCCACCGGCGGCCCGGGGTGGAACACTGAAGCTTTCTTT. Residues: CATGGPGWNTEAFF.

With respect to this clone: The sample contains more than one DNA sequence encoding this CDR3. The rearrangement uses TRBV27 and TRBJ2-7; maybe TRBD2 (6 bases). The CDR3 has 14 amino acids. Germline CDR1 and CDR2: MNHEY and SMNVEV (reference sequence). Trimming took off 2 bases at V and 1 base at J, with 9 bases between the two ends. The DNA for the CDR3 is TGTGCCAGCAGTTTAACGGGAGCATCCTACGAGCAGTACTTC. The encoded protein is CASSLTGASYEQYF.

This clone appeared a single time. The J gene is TRBJ2-1, the V gene TRBV2; 10 bases are a match to TRBD2. V shed 4 bases, J shed 5 bases, and the junction held 8 bases outside the gene matches. The CDR3 extends over 16 amino acids. CDR1 is SNHLY, CDR2 FYNNEI, per germline. CDR3 in DNA: TGTGCCAGCAGTGTATTTGGACTAGCGGATAACAATGAGCAGTTCTTC. Translation: CASSVFGLADNNEQFF.

The chain couples TRBV7-9 to TRBJ2-7; no clear D gene. Germline V gene sequence: CDR1 SEHNR, CDR2 FQNEAQ (reference sequence). The CDR3 is 13 amino acids. V lost 4 bases, J lost 0 bases, and 7 bases lay in between. CDR3 sequence reads: CASSSDYSYEQYF. The DNA for the CDR3 is TGTGCCAGCAGCTCTGATTACTCCTACGAGCAGTACTTC.

This clone was seen a handful of times. The chain recombines TRBV13 with TRBJ1-4; possibly TRBD1 for D (6 bases). Per the germline V gene, CDR1 is PRHDT and CDR2 is FYEKMQ (reference sequence). Trimming shortened V by 4 bases and J by 7 bases, and 7 bases separated the two germline ends. This CDR3 is built from 12 residues. CDR3 in DNA: TGTGCCAGCAGCTCAGGGGCTGAAAAACTGTTTTTT. It yields the protein CASSSGAEKLFF. Looking up the rest from reference TRBV13 and TRBJ1-4 gives the full variable domain: AAGVIQSPRHLIKEKRETATLKCYPIPRHDTVYWYQQGPGQDPQFLISFYEKMQSDKGSIPDRFSAQQFSDYHSELNMSSLELGDSALYFCASSSGAEKLFFGSGTQLSVL.

This chain joins TRBV18 and TRBJ2-1; 9 positions match TRBD2. This CDR3 is built from 17 residues. Germline V lookup: CDR1 KGHSH, CDR2 LQKENI. The V gene end was trimmed by 4 bases and the J gene end by 1 base; junction bases not matched to a gene: 8. CDR3 bases: TGTGCCAGCTCACGGAGCGGGAGGATCGGGTCCTACAATGAGCAGTTCTTC. It translates to CASSRSGRIGSYNEQFF.

The V call is TRBV19, the J call TRBJ1-1, with D maybe TRBD1 (5 bases). The CDR3 totals 12 residues. CDR1 and CDR2 (germline): LNHDA, SQIVND (reference sequence). V lost 6 bases, J lost 4 bases, and 9 bases lay in between. In DNA form, the CDR3 reads TGTGCCAGTAGCCCCCAGGGCACTGAAGCTTTCTTT. It translates to CASSPQGTEAFF.

The chain joins TRBV27 to TRBJ1-2; possibly TRBD1 for D (5 bases). CDR1 and CDR2 from the germline V gene are MNHEY and SMNVEV (reference sequence). V was cut by 3 bases and J by 6 bases, with 14 bases left in between. The CDR3 is made up of 14 amino acids. Here the CDR3 DNA reads TGTGCCAGCAGTTTCGGAAACAGGCCAGATGGCTACACCTTC. Residues: CASSFGNRPDGYTF.

The chain links TRBV7-9 to TRBJ2-1; 11 bases agree with TRBD2. Germline assignment: CDR1 SEHNR and CDR2 FQNEAQ (reference sequence). With 5 bases clipped from V and 9 bases from J, the junction kept 12 bases outside the gene matches. This CDR3 has 16 amino acids. The CDR3 reads CASSAGLAGGIVEQFF. The CDR3 DNA reads TGTGCCAGCAGCGCCGGACTAGCGGGCGGTATTGTTGAGCAGTTCTTC. Full variable domain (remainder filled in from reference TRBV7-9 and TRBJ2-1): DTGVSQNPRHKITKRGQNVTFRCDPISEHNRLYWYRQTLGQGPEFLTYFQNEAQLEKSRLLSDRFSAERPKGSFSTLEIQRTEQGDSAMYLCASSAGLAGGIVEQFFGPGTRLTVL.

In DNA, the CDR3 is TGTGCCAGCAGCTTACAGGGAATGGGGGAGCAGTACTTC. Its translation is CASSLQGMGEQYF. The genes are TRBV5-4 and TRBJ2-7; TRBD1 might be the D (6 bases). The CDR3 runs 13 residues. Germline-derived CDR1 and CDR2 are SGHNT and YYREEE (reference sequence). V was shortened by 2 bases and J by 7 bases, with 13 bases between the two germline ends.

The V call is TRBV4-3, the J call TRBJ2-3, with D perhaps given as TRBD1 or TRBD2 (5 bases each). The CDR3 spans 17 residues. Germline CDR1 and CDR2: LGHNA and YSLEER. Trimming pared 0 bases from V and 2 bases from J, leaving 15 bases between. The CDR3, as DNA: TGCGCCAGCAGCCAAGATAGGGACGGGCAACTCACAGATACGCAGTATTTT. This gives the protein CASSQDRDGQLTDTQYF.

The J gene is TRBJ2-1, the V gene TRBV10-1; TRBD2 agrees at 9 bases. The length of the CDR3 is 17 residues. CDR1 and CDR2 from the germline V gene are WNHNN and SYGVQD (reference sequence). V was pared by 3 bases and J by 4 bases, with 10 bases of the junction left unmatched. CDR3 DNA: TGCGCCAGCAGTGAATACTCGACTAGCGGAACGTACAATGAGCAGTTCTTC. It specifies CASSEYSTSGTYNEQFF.